Below, one T cell receptor beta chain is given with its context. Antigen: not known. This sample was taken from a study of CD8 T cells in Susac syndrome. Overall study: Eight or nine of the sequenced Susac syndrome patients were in remission, and five or six had active disease. The study, taken as a whole, reports: Several Susac-specific public clones appeared in CD8+ TEMRA repertoires, and sixteen in total CD8+ repertoires.

Patients with Susac syndrome met diagnostic criteria that were recently defined for definite or probable disease. TEMRA cells underwent FACS enrichment and CD8+ and CD4+ T cells underwent negative isolation. A quantity of about 0.45 to 1 ug RNA underwent reverse transcription using random hexamers. Each CDR3 protein is one row after TCRdb ran MiXCR on the immunoSEQ multiplex PCR reads. The sample carries approximately 49,000 distinct CDR3 sequences, around 93% recorded once. CDR1 SGHTA and CDR2 FQGNSA come from the germline V gene. This CDR3 spans 16 amino acids. V lost 4 bases to trimming and J lost 3 bases; unmatched junction nucleotides: 8.

V and J are TRBV7-2 and TRBJ2-2; 7 bases map to TRBD2. Sequencing was carried out using CD8+ T cells from PBMCs. The source of this sequence is a human donor with Susac syndrome. The CDR3, as DNA: TGTGCCAGCAGCTCCGTCAGCGGGGCCTACACCGGGGAGCTGTTTTTT. Its protein product is CASSSVSGAYTGELFF.